The T cell receptor beta chain under discussion was sequenced for a study of naive and memory T cell subsets. This clonotype occurred many times. Four PCR rounds used nested alpha and beta constant region primers plus the SP2 primer. Alpha and beta constant region primers primed reverse transcription for blood and skin samples. TCRdb used MiXCR to reprocess the UMI-ligation and nested PCR reads, holding one entry per CDR3 protein. The top ten hold 2.5% to 3.5% of the sample, which has 30,000 to 35,000 distinct CDR3 sequences, under 8.5% seen once. CDR1 SGHRS and CDR2 YFSETQ come from the germline V gene. This CDR3 contains 14 residues. Trimming cost V 0 bases and J 2 bases, with 7 bases left between them. Sample treatment: skin biopsy from PPD injection site in Mantoux-positive individual. A UMI-containing oligonucleotide was joined by 3' ligation to the TCR cDNA template.

V is TRBV5-1 and J is TRBJ2-3; D remains ambiguous. This TCR was sampled from an adult in good health. Sequenced here: skin, sampled from a tuberculin skin test site. In nucleotides, the CDR3 is TGCGCCAGCAGCTTGGAGTCCCTCACAGATACGCAGTATTTT. Translated, it gives CASSLESLTDTQYF.